This T cell receptor beta chain was sequenced during a study of shared clonotypes between healthy human individuals. Overall study findings and caveats: Relative to clonotypes present in all four donors, those not shared had lower generation probabilities. Generally, estimated richness proved larger in naive subsets than it did in memory subsets.

A note on this clone: Its matching antigen is unknown.

Trimming shortened V by 2 bases and J by 1 base, and 6 bases separated the two germline ends. The CDR3 has 13 amino acids. Per germline, CDR1 SGHTA and CDR2 FQGNSA. An assay was performed, and its level was deep. The assay was immunoSEQ multiplex PCR, and TCRdb's table has in-frame clones only and misses some. This sample has about 2.3 million clones, with 80% to 95% found just once. Donation came from healthy HIV-negative adults that had no recent acute infections or vaccinations. The sequenced sample was naive CD4+ T cells from PBMCs. Subset given: CD45RA+ positively selected. The receptor was isolated from a man younger than 35 in good health. Some clones in this sample may be carry-over from other donors' samples. The gene calls are TRBV7-2 and TRBJ2-7; D is unresolved. This CDR3 is CASSLFRSYEQYF. The CDR3 DNA reads as TGTGCCAGCAGCTTATTCCGGTCCTACGAGCAGTACTTC.